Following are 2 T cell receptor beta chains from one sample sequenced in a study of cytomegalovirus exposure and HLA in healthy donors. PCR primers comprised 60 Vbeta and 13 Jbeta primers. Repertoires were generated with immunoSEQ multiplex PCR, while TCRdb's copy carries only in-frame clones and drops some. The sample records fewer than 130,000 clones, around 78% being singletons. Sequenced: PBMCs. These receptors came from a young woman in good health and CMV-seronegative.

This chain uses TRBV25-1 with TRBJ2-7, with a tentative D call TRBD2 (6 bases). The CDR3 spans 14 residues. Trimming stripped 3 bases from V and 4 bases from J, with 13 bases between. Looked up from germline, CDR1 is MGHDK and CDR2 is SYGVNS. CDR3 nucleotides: TGTGCCAGCAGTGACGGGACTCTCTATTACGAGCAGTACTTC. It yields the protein CASSDGTLYYEQYF.

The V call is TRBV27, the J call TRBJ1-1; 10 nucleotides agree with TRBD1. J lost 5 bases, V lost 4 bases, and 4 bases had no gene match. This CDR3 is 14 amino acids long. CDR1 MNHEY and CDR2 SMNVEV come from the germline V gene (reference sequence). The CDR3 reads CASSSRTGGTEAFF. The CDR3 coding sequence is TGTGCCAGCAGTTCCAGGACAGGGGGAACTGAAGCTTTCTTT.